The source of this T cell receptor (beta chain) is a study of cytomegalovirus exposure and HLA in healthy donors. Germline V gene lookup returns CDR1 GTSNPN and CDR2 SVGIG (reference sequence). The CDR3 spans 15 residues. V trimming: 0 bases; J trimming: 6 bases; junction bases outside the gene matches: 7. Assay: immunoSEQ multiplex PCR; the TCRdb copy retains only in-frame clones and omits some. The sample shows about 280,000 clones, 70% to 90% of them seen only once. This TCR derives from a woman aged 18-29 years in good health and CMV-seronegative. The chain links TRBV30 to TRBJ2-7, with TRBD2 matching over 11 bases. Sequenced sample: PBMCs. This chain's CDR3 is CAWSVRRLAGGEQYF. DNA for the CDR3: TGTGCCTGGAGTGTACGGCGGCTAGCGGGGGGCGAGCAGTACTTC.